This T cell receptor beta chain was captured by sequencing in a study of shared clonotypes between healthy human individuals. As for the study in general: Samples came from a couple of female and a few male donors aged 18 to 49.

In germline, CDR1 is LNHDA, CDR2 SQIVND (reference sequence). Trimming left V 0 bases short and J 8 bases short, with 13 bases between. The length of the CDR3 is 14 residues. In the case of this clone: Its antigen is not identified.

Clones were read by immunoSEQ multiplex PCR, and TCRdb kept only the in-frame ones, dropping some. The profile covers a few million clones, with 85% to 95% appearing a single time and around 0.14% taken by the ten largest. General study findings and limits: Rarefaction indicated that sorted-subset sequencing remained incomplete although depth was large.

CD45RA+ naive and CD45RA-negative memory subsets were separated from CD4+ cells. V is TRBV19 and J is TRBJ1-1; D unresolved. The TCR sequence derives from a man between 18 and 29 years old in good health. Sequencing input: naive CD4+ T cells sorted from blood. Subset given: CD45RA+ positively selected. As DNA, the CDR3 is TGTGCCAGTAGTATAGATCTCAGAAGAACGGAAGCTTTCTTT. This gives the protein CASSIDLRRTEAFF.